The subject of this entry is one T cell receptor (beta chain). The source of the sample is a study of blood T cell repertoires in COVID-19. Methods used by the authors: Reference gene primer amplification in the assay estimated nucleated cell counts. The data were produced by immunoSEQ multiplex PCR, yet TCRdb's version contains in-frame clones alone and is incomplete. That table is the source of V, J and clone size, and D and trimming were worked out from the DNA. The sample includes over 200,000 clones, about 80% of them seen just once. The CDR3 covers 19 residues. Trimming took 6 bases from V and 8 from J; bases not matched to a gene: 19. CDR1 MDHEN and CDR2 SYDVKM come from the germline V gene.

This TCR came from a woman aged 80 or older with COVID-19, enrolled during active disease. The chain links TRBV28 to TRBJ2-1, with 13 bases matching TRBD2. Sequences were obtained from peripheral blood. The DNA of the CDR3 is TGTGCCAGCAGCCGGGCCTCGGGGCGAACTAGCGGGAGGGACCATGAGCAGTTCTTC. It encodes CASSRASGRTSGRDHEQFF.